Below are 26 T cell receptor beta chains sequenced from a single sample in a study of tumor-infiltrating lymphocytes in localized non-small cell lung cancer. Method: immunoSEQ multiplex PCR; TCRdb's copy keeps in-frame clones and lacks some. The table has around 25,000 clones, 73% seen once. The source material was lung tumor tissue. These receptor sequences come from a human donor with non-small cell lung cancer.

The rearrangement joins TRBV6-6 to TRBJ1-3; no definite D call. CDR1 and CDR2 from the germline V gene are MNHNY and SVGAGI (reference sequence). V lost 6 bases, J lost 0 bases, and 9 bases lay in between. The CDR3 sequence is 14 residues long. The CDR3 loop is CASSLSFSGNTIYF. For the CDR3, the DNA is TGTGCCAGCAGCCTAAGTTTCTCTGGAAACACCATATATTTT.

This clone was counted between two and nine times. The gene calls are TRBV28 and TRBJ1-5; D remains unclear. The CDR3 spans 16 residues. V lost 4 bases, J lost 8 bases, and 21 bases lay in between. Germline V CDR1 and CDR2: MDHEN, SYDVKM. The CDR3 DNA is TGTGCCAGCAGTTCGACACGTAACCCCTTCGGGGAGCCCCAGCATTTT. Translating it yields CASSSTRNPFGEPQHF.

The rearrangement links TRBV5-1 to TRBJ2-6; TRBD1 matches at 10 bases. The CDR3 extends over 15 amino acids. Germline assignment: CDR1 SGHRS and CDR2 YFSETQ. The ends lost 6 bases at V and 2 bases at J; junction bases unmatched: 2. CDR3 sequence reads: CASTGTGAGANVLTF. The CDR3 coding sequence is TGCGCCAGCACCGGGACAGGGGCTGGGGCCAACGTCCTGACTTTC.

The chain uses TRBV7-2 and TRBJ2-2; D might be TRBD1 (6 bases). V was cut by 4 bases and J by 5 bases, with 11 bases left in between. CDR1 and CDR2 (germline): SGHTA, FQGNSA. This CDR3 is 14 amino acids long. The CDR3 coding sequence is TGTGCCAGCAGCTCTACAGGGTGGACCGGGGAGCTGTTTTTT. Translated: CASSSTGWTGELFF.

This clone was seen more than once but under ten times. This rearrangement joins TRBV5-5 to TRBJ1-2, with 7 nucleotides matching TRBD1. The CDR3 is 16 residues long. J gave up 8 bases and V 1 base, and 14 bases lay outside the gene matches. CDR1 is SGHKS, CDR2 YYEKEE, per germline (reference sequence). CDR3 nucleotides: TGTGCCAGCAGCTTGACAGGGGACCCCACGACTCACGGCTACACCTTC. This gives the protein CASSLTGDPTTHGYTF. Combining the CDR3 with reference TRBV5-5 and TRBJ1-2 gives the whole variable domain DAGVTQSPTHLIKTRGQQVTLRCSPISGHKSVSWYQQVLGQGPQFIFQYYEKEERGRGNFPDRFSARQFPNYSSELNVNALLLGDSALYLCASSLTGDPTTHGYTFGSGTRLTVV.

CDR3 loop: CAWARGVSYEQYF. The CDR3 DNA reads as TGTGCCTGGGCGCGGGGGGTTTCTTACGAGCAGTACTTC. The chain combines TRBV30 with TRBJ2-7; 8 bases are a match to TRBD2. V was clipped by 5 bases and J by 4 bases; unmatched bases: 7. The germline V gene encodes CDR1 GTSNPN and CDR2 SVGIG (reference sequence). CDR3 length: 13 residues.

J is TRBJ2-2 and V is TRBV18; D is unresolved. V was trimmed by 3 bases and J by 4 bases, leaving 6 bases between them. CDR1 is KGHSH and CDR2 is LQKENI in the germline V gene. The CDR3 sequence is 13 residues long. The CDR3 protein is CASSPGITGELFF. DNA for the CDR3: TGTGCCAGCTCACCGGGGATCACCGGGGAGCTGTTTTTT.

The CDR3 DNA is TGTGCCAGCAGCCCGGATCTAGCGCGCTCCTACGAGCAGTACTTC. Protein product: CASSPDLARSYEQYF. The J gene is TRBJ2-7, the V gene TRBV6-5, with D possibly TRBD2 on 6 matching bases. Germline CDR1 MNHEY, CDR2 SVGAGI. The CDR3 runs 15 residues. V lost 6 bases to trimming and J lost 0 bases, with 15 bases between them.

V gene TRBV29-1 combines with J gene TRBJ2-1, with 11 bases aligning to TRBD2. CDR1 is SQVTM, CDR2 ANQGSEA, per germline. CDR3 length: 12 amino acids. CDR3 residues: CTSSGGPNEQFF. CDR3 nucleotides: TGCACATCTAGCGGGGGGCCCAATGAGCAGTTCTTC.

The chain carries TRBV5-4 and TRBJ2-1; D may match TRBD1 or TRBD2 (5 bases each). The germline V gene encodes CDR1 SGHNT and CDR2 YYREEE (reference sequence). Trimming removed 3 bases at V and 7 bases at J, with 11 bases between. There are 13 residues in the CDR3. Here the CDR3 DNA reads TGTGCCAGCAGCTCCACCAGGGAGAATGAGCAGTTCTTC. This gives the protein CASSSTRENEQFF.

A note on this clone: The junction and the germline gene differ at one end; a read error may be behind it. J is TRBJ1-1 and V is TRBV14; D gene unclear. Germline V lookup: CDR1 SGHDN, CDR2 FVKESK. This CDR3 is built from 13 residues. In nucleotides, the CDR3 is TGTGCCAGCAGACAAGGGCTAAACACTGAAGCTTTCTTT. The encoded protein is CASRQGLNTEAFF.

This rearrangement joins TRBV7-2 to TRBJ2-7, with 7 bases matching TRBD1. The CDR3 has 14 amino acids. V shed 2 bases and J 6 bases; nucleotides not matched to a gene: 7. Germline V lookup: CDR1 SGHTA, CDR2 FQGNSA. CDR3 coding DNA: TGTGCCAGCAGCTTAAGACAGGGAGAGGGCGAGCAGTACTTC. It encodes CASSLRQGEGEQYF.

V is TRBV2 and J is TRBJ2-3; 9 bases are a match to TRBD2. Germline V gives CDR1 SNHLY, CDR2 FYNNEI. J lost 1 base, V lost 3 bases, and 5 bases had no gene match. The CDR3 sequence is 16 residues long. The CDR3 DNA reads TGTGCCAGCAGTGACAGCGGGGGGAACCGCACAGATACGCAGTATTTT. Its translation: CASSDSGGNRTDTQYF.

The chain couples TRBV5-6 to TRBJ1-2; D perhaps matches TRBD1 (5 bases). The CDR3 sequence is 15 residues long. V was shortened by 5 bases and J by 10 bases, with 24 bases between the two germline ends. In germline, CDR1 is SGHDT, CDR2 YYEEEE. CDR3 residues: CASRPMRDGPFAYTF. CDR3 coding DNA: TGTGCCAGCAGGCCTATGCGGGACGGCCCTTTTGCCTACACCTTC.

This chain uses TRBV7-2 with TRBJ2-5; no definite D call. The V end lost 2 bases, the J end lost 2 bases, and 9 bases lay between the germline ends. CDR1 and CDR2 (germline): SGHTA, FQGNSA. The CDR3 spans 14 residues. CDR3 DNA sequence: TGTGCCAGCAGCTTATCGACTGTTCAAGAGACCCAGTACTTC. Amino acids: CASSLSTVQETQYF.

This clone has a handful of counts. The J gene is TRBJ2-3, the V gene TRBV7-9, with D possibly TRBD2 on 5 matching bases. The CDR3 is 14 amino acids. The V and J ends lost 4 bases and 5 bases respectively, with 13 bases between them. Germline CDR1 and CDR2: SEHNR and FQNEAQ (reference sequence). The CDR3 region has the DNA TGTGCCAGCAGCTCCGCGGGTGGGATAGATACGCAGTATTTT. Its protein is CASSSAGGIDTQYF. The variable domain in full, completed from reference TRBV7-9 and TRBJ2-3, reads DTGVSQNPRHKITKRGQNVTFRCDPISEHNRLYWYRQTLGQGPEFLTYFQNEAQLEKSRLLSDRFSAERPKGSFSTLEIQRTEQGDSAMYLCASSSAGGIDTQYFGPGTRLTVL.

This clone is medium-sized by share. The chain employs TRBV29-1 and TRBJ1-2; 7 bases are shared with TRBD1. V was pared by 2 bases and J by 8 bases, with 20 bases of the junction left unmatched. Germline V gene lookup returns CDR1 SQVTM and CDR2 ANQGSEA. This CDR3 is 17 amino acids long. DNA for the CDR3: TGCAGCGTTGAAATGTTGTCCGGGCAGGGGGGCACTTGGGGCTACACCTTC. Translation gives CSVEMLSGQGGTWGYTF. The full variable domain, its missing parts supplied by reference TRBV29-1 and TRBJ1-2, is SAVISQKPSRDICQRGTSLTIQCQVDSQVTMMFWYRQQPGQSLTLIATANQGSEATYESGFVIDKFPISRPNLTFSTLTVSNMSPEDSSIYLCSVEMLSGQGGTWGYTFGSGTRLTVV.

The gene calls are TRBV7-2 and TRBJ2-6; 12 bases are a match to TRBD2. After removal of 4 bases from V and 3 bases from J, the junction contained 7 bases not matched to a gene. CDR1 is SGHTA and CDR2 is FQGNSA in the germline V gene. The CDR3 extends over 18 amino acids. The CDR3 loop reads CASSSASGGAGGANVLTF. CDR3 bases: TGTGCCAGCAGCTCTGCTAGCGGGGGGGCTGGTGGGGCCAACGTCCTGACTTTC.

V is TRBV29-1 and J is TRBJ2-1; TRBD2 matches 13 bases. Trimming at V came to 7 bases and at J to 9 bases, leaving 6 bases not matched to a gene. CDR1 is SQVTM, CDR2 ANQGSEA, per germline. The CDR3 sequence is 13 residues long. This chain's CDR3 is CSAGTSGVGEQFF. The CDR3 DNA reads TGCAGCGCTGGGACTAGCGGGGTAGGTGAGCAGTTCTTC.

This chain joins TRBV19 and TRBJ2-3; D may be TRBD2 (6 bases). V shed 8 bases and J shed 1 base, with 13 bases lying between them. Looked up from germline, CDR1 is LNHDA and CDR2 is SQIVND (reference sequence). The CDR3 extends over 14 amino acids. The CDR3, as DNA: TGTGCCAGTGGTTCACCGGGGGGCACAGATACGCAGTATTTT. Translated, it gives CASGSPGGTDTQYF.

This sequence joins TRBV19 and TRBJ1-2; the D is unclear. The CDR3 is 13 amino acids. The germline V and J ends were trimmed by 5 bases and 0 bases, with 7 bases remaining between them. Germline V gene data show CDR1 as LNHDA and CDR2 as SQIVND (reference sequence). CDR3 residues: CASSFLANYGYTF. DNA of the CDR3: TGTGCCAGTAGTTTCCTAGCTAACTATGGCTACACCTTC.

The chain is built from TRBV2 and TRBJ2-5; D is uncertain. CDR1 is SNHLY, CDR2 FYNNEI, per germline. CDR3 length: 12 residues. V was trimmed by 7 bases and J by 0 bases, leaving 6 bases between them. The CDR3 DNA sequence: TGTGCCAGCATGCGATACCAAGAGACCCAGTACTTC. Amino acid sequence: CASMRYQETQYF.

This chain connects TRBV4-3 to TRBJ1-3; TRBD1 is a possible D gene (6 bases). The CDR3 totals 16 residues. V was trimmed by 0 bases and J by 4 bases, leaving 13 bases between them. The germline gives CDR1 LGHNA, CDR2 YSLEER. The CDR3 is CASSQDGTGRGNTIYF. In DNA, the CDR3 is TGCGCCAGCAGCCAAGATGGCACAGGGAGGGGAAACACCATATATTTT.

A few counts support this clone. This chain links TRBV2 with TRBJ2-7; D gene uncertain. The CDR3 has 13 residues. Germline assignment: CDR1 SNHLY and CDR2 FYNNEI. With 4 bases removed from V and 5 bases from J, the gap between germline ends came to 12 bases. The DNA of the CDR3 is TGTGCCAGCAGTGTTCACTATGCGGACGAGCAGTACTTC. It codes for CASSVHYADEQYF. The whole variable domain, remainder taken from reference TRBV2 and TRBJ2-7, is EPEVTQTPSHQVTQMGQEVILRCVPISNHLYFYWYRQILGQKVEFLVSFYNNEISEKSEIFDDQFSVERPDGSNFTLKIRSTKLEDSAMYFCASSVHYADEQYFGPGTRLTVT.

The chain has TRBV5-1 and TRBJ1-6; 8 bases are shared with TRBD1. CDR1 is SGHRS, CDR2 YFSETQ, per germline. The CDR3 has 16 amino acids. J gave up 2 bases and V 3 bases, and 4 bases lay outside the gene matches. The CDR3 DNA sequence: TGCGCCAGCAGCTCCGGACAGGGCGCCTATAATTCACCCCTCCACTTT. Protein: CASSSGQGAYNSPLHF.

This rearrangement joins TRBV6-5 to TRBJ2-7; TRBD2 agrees at 8 bases. This CDR3 region has 14 residues. The germline gives CDR1 MNHEY, CDR2 SVGAGI. V dropped 5 bases and J dropped 3; count of bases not matched to a gene: 6. CDR3 sequence reads: CASSIVAGNYEQYF. DNA of the CDR3: TGTGCCAGCAGTATCGTAGCGGGGAACTACGAGCAGTACTTC.